A selection of T cell receptor beta chains follows, all from one sample in a study of radiotherapy plus CTLA-4 blockade in lung cancer. Using immunoSEQ multiplex PCR, the repertoire was profiled, and TCRdb retains in-frame clones only, with some absent. The table shows 25,000 to 35,000 clones, with roughly 71% occurring only once. Sequenced here: peripheral blood, sampled from a patient treated with radiotherapy plus ipilimumab. The receptors were gathered from a human donor with non-small cell lung cancer whose response to radiotherapy plus ipilimumab could not be evaluated. The CDR3 runs from the conserved cysteine through the conserved F or W. Fields, in order: CDR3 protein, CDR3 DNA, clone size, D gene, V gene, J gene. The D gene is left open where the match is weak. Clone size is not always given. Where it is, it says once, few, many or a class for expanded clones.

CASSSGGTNEKLFF	TGTGCCAGCAGTTCAGGGGGAACTAATGAAAAACTGTTTTTT	few	TRBD1	TRBV28	TRBJ1-4
CASSSLGLGGNTDTQYF	TGTGCCAGCAGTTCCCTCGGGCTCGGAGGGAATACAGATACGCAGTATTTT	once	-	TRBV27	TRBJ2-3
CASSVVAGAYNEQFF	TGTGCCAGCAGCGTAGTGGCGGGAGCCTACAATGAGCAGTTCTTC	-	TRBD2	TRBV9	TRBJ2-1
CSVVGQGYNEQFF	TGCAGCGTTGTAGGACAGGGTTACAATGAGCAGTTCTTC	-	TRBD1	TRBV29-1	TRBJ2-1
CASRTGVETQYF	TGTGCCAGCAGAACAGGGGTAGAGACCCAGTACTTC	-	TRBD1	TRBV6-6	TRBJ2-5
CASGRMGPARATNEKLFF	TGTGCCAGCGGAAGGATGGGCCCCGCCCGAGCAACTAATGAAAAACTGTTTTTT	-	-	TRBV19	TRBJ1-4
CASSNTGRINEKLFF	TGTGCCAGCAGCAATACAGGGCGAATTAATGAAAAACTGTTTTTT	-	-	TRBV7-9	TRBJ1-4
CASSQDMTVNYGYTF	TGCGCCAGCAGCCAAGATATGACAGTTAACTATGGCTACACCTTC	-	-	TRBV4-3	TRBJ1-2
CASSKGELAGGDTQYF	TGTGCCAGCAGTAAGGGGGAACTAGCGGGAGGAGATACGCAGTATTTT	-	TRBD2	TRBV9	TRBJ2-3
CASSPPGDSYTF	TGTGCCAGCAGCCCCCCCGGGGATAGCTACACCTTC	few	-	TRBV7-9	TRBJ1-2
CASSTRGQDNEQFF	TGTGCCAGCAGCACCAGGGGGCAAGACAATGAGCAGTTCTTC	once	TRBD1	TRBV5-4	TRBJ2-1
CSVASGQGDTYNEQFF	TGCAGCGTTGCTTCGGGACAGGGGGATACCTACAATGAGCAGTTCTTC	-	TRBD1	TRBV29-1	TRBJ2-1
CASSQTARTNEKLFF	TGCGCCAGCAGCCAGACAGCCCGAACTAATGAAAAACTGTTTTTT	-	-	TRBV5-4	TRBJ1-4
CASSRGGGANTGELFF	TGCGCCAGCAGCCGGGGAGGCGGAGCGAACACCGGGGAGCTGTTTTTT	-	-	TRBV4-3	TRBJ2-2
CASSARQGLGQETQYF	TGTGCCAGCAGCGCTCGACAGGGGTTGGGCCAAGAGACCCAGTACTTC	-	TRBD1	TRBV9	TRBJ2-5
CASSFLQGPYEQYF	TGTGCCAGCAGCTTTCTTCAGGGCCCCTACGAGCAGTACTTC	few	-	TRBV11-2	TRBJ2-7
CASSERTNYGYTF	TGTGCCAGTAGTGAAAGGACAAACTATGGCTACACCTTC	-	-	TRBV19	TRBJ1-2
CASSLGGHDSYEQYF	TGTGCCAGCAGCTTAGGGGGACACGACTCCTACGAGCAGTACTTC	-	-	TRBV9	TRBJ2-7
CASSRSTGLSEQYF	TGTGCCAGCAGCCGATCGACAGGGCTCTCCGAGCAGTACTTC	once	TRBD1	TRBV11-2	TRBJ2-7
CASSYSVGTGTYEQYF	TGTGCCAGCAGTTACTCTGTCGGGACAGGGACCTACGAGCAGTACTTC	-	TRBD1	TRBV6-5	TRBJ2-7
CASSESSGSGNTIYF	TGTGCCAGCAGTGAATCCTCCGGGTCTGGAAACACCATATATTTT	few	-	TRBV2	TRBJ1-3
CASSGQTSGSADTQYF	TGTGCCAGCAGTGGACAGACTAGCGGGTCGGCAGATACGCAGTATTTT	-	TRBD2	TRBV2	TRBJ2-3
CASRSQGRAFF	TGTGCCAGCAGGTCTCAGGGGAGAGCTTTCTTT	-	-	TRBV6-6	TRBJ1-1
CASRLLAGGPDTQYF	TGTGCCAGCAGACTACTAGCGGGAGGGCCAGATACGCAGTATTTT	-	TRBD2	TRBV6-5	TRBJ2-3
CASSLGAGGLTDTQYF	TGTGCCAGCAGCTTAGGGGCAGGGGGTCTGACAGATACGCAGTATTTT	-	TRBD1	TRBV7-6	TRBJ2-3
CASSLLGTGKDEQFF	TGTGCCAGCAGCTTACTTGGGACAGGGAAAGATGAGCAGTTCTTC	-	TRBD1	TRBV7-9	TRBJ2-1
CASSLAGTSGRAGANVLTF	TGTGCCAGCAGCTTGGCAGGGACTAGCGGGAGGGCCGGGGCCAACGTCCTGACTTTC	-	TRBD2	TRBV5-4	TRBJ2-6
CASASGSINEQYF	TGTGCCAGCGCTAGCGGGAGCATCAACGAGCAGTACTTC	-	TRBD2	TRBV7-9	TRBJ2-7
CASSSPGLVYEQFF	TGTGCCAGCAGTAGTCCGGGACTAGTCTATGAGCAGTTCTTC	-	TRBD2	TRBV25-1	TRBJ2-1
CASSLAASSPLHF	TGTGCCAGCAGCTTGGCCGCTTCATCACCCCTCCACTTT	-	-	TRBV7-2	TRBJ1-6
CASRRTNSGANVLTF	TGTGCCAGCAGAAGGACAAACTCTGGGGCCAACGTCCTGACTTTC	-	-	TRBV6-5	TRBJ2-6
CAISESQENTEAFF	TGTGCCATCAGTGAGTCGCAGGAGAACACTGAAGCTTTCTTT	few	-	TRBV10-3	TRBJ1-1
CASSETSGSSEQFF	TGCGCCAGCAGCGAGACTAGCGGGAGCAGTGAGCAGTTCTTC	-	TRBD2	TRBV5-1	TRBJ2-1
CASSQDWDREHEQYF	TGCGCCAGCAGTCAAGATTGGGACAGGGAGCACGAGCAGTACTTC	-	TRBD1	TRBV5-1	TRBJ2-7
CASSPGLDLYNEQFF	TGTGCCAGCAGCCCGGGACTAGATCTCTACAATGAGCAGTTCTTC	-	TRBD2	TRBV5-5	TRBJ2-1
CASSQERSGANVLTF	TGTGCCAGCAGCCAGGAGCGGTCTGGGGCCAACGTCCTGACTTTC	few	-	TRBV4-2	TRBJ2-6
CASSVGGGNEAEAFF	TGTGCCAGCAGCGTAGGGGGGGGGAACGAGGCTGAAGCTTTCTTT	once	-	TRBV9	TRBJ1-1
CSARGRAGAFF	TGCAGTGCTAGGGGGAGGGCAGGGGCTTTCTTT	-	-	TRBV20-1	TRBJ1-1
CSARDRGGYTF	TGCAGTGCTAGAGATCGGGGGGGCTACACCTTC	once	-	TRBV20-1	TRBJ1-2
CASSHGALQGRGRQPQHF	TGTGCCAGTAGTCATGGGGCGTTACAGGGAAGGGGGAGACAGCCCCAGCATTTT	-	-	TRBV19	TRBJ1-5
CASSQLTGGFRGYTF	TGCGCCAGCAGCCAATTAACAGGGGGGTTTCGTGGCTACACCTTC	-	TRBD1	TRBV5-5	TRBJ1-2
CASSAGTGWTYEQYF	TGTGCCAGCAGTGCCGGGACAGGGTGGACCTACGAGCAGTACTTC	-	TRBD1	TRBV28	TRBJ2-7
CASSQAGGNSPLHF	TGTGCCAGCAGCCAAGCGGGGGGTAATTCACCCCTCCACTTT	-	-	TRBV4-2	TRBJ1-6
CASRLRLAVHEQYF	TGTGCCAGCAGACTTAGACTAGCGGTTCATGAGCAGTACTTC	few	TRBD2	TRBV6-5	TRBJ2-7
CASSPSQETQYF	TGTGCCAGCAGCCCGTCTCAAGAGACCCAGTACTTC	-	-	TRBV5-4	TRBJ2-5
CAWGNEPGSGANVLTF	TGTGCCTGGGGAAACGAACCAGGGTCTGGGGCCAACGTCCTGACTTTC	medium-sized	-	TRBV30	TRBJ2-6
CASRYAARGVGGNEQFF	TGCGCCAGCAGATACGCGGCCCGAGGCGTCGGAGGGAATGAGCAGTTCTTC	-	-	TRBV5-1	TRBJ2-1
CASSLDMSYTF	TGTGCCAGCAGCCTTGACATGTCCTACACCTTC	once	-	TRBV6-5	TRBJ1-2
CSVGDRVQPQHF	TGCAGCGTGGGCGACAGGGTTCAGCCCCAGCATTTT	-	TRBD1	TRBV29-1	TRBJ1-5
CASSQGGPSGSGEQYF	TGCGCCAGCAGCCAAGGCGGTCCTAGCGGGAGTGGTGAGCAGTACTTC	once	TRBD2	TRBV4-1	TRBJ2-7